This T cell receptor (beta chain) originates from a study of shared clonotypes between healthy human individuals (dated by TCRdb to between 2020 and 2021). A note on the overall study: A couple of women and a few men aged 18 to 49 years were included in the cohort. Per donor, three plates each were used for CD4 naive and CD4 memory, two for CD8 naive, and one for CD8 memory. To estimate repertoire size and how much clonotypes are shared between individuals, the study performed deep sequencing of blood TCR repertoires from about five healthy adults. To increase sequencing depth and limit assay-specific biases, TCR repertoire library preparation and sequencing were carried out by different laboratories using diverse techniques. Between about 0.85 and 8.9 billion PBMCs per donor were obtained by leukapheresis. Beyond this particular receptor, the publication reports: Even with the large sequencing depth, rarefaction of the sorted-subset datasets indicated that sequencing was incomplete. Compared with non-shared clonotypes, the clonotypes found in all four sorted-subset donors had higher generation probabilities. Larger estimated clonotype richness was generally found for naive subsets than for memory subsets. Sampling was restricted to blood, and TCR repertoires in tissue are likely to differ from TCR repertoires in blood. The small number of donors limited the genetic and exposure-history diversity represented. Sharing across four donors was observed for approximately 5% of naive CD4, 3% to 4% of naive CD8, 2.3% of memory CD4, and about 0.4% of memory CD8 clonotypes. Pairwise subsampling led to the expectation that sequencing depth would affect the degree of clonotype sharing among donors.

Using the deep immunoSEQ assay, TCR CDR3 regions were amplified from genomic DNA by multiplex PCR. Extracted genomic DNA from each cell subset was distributed evenly across all wells of several immunoSEQ 96-well plates, and each plate was treated as a replicate. For sorted subsets, each replicate PCR was loaded with around 200 ng genomic DNA, equivalent to 30,000 or so T cell genomes. The purified libraries were quantified using a Qubit 3.0 fluorometer, sized with a Bioanalyzer 2100, and then quantified again using the KAPA Library Quantification kit. Every immunoSEQ 96-well plate was sequenced on a dedicated single-read 150-cycle Illumina NextSeq 550 flow cell. In the source study's methods: Because only junctional sequences without quality scores were contained in the immunoSEQ output, filtering matching that applied to full-length reads could not be performed. Sequences were annotated with PyIR, a Python wrapper for IgBLAST v1.9, and V/J genes and CDR3 were assigned using IMGT germline references. Reads with weak V/J assignments (E-value above 1e-6), missing CDR3, stop codons, out-of-frame junctions, or ambiguous translated residues were removed. A V3J clonotype was defined by an identical inferred V gene, J gene, and CDR3 amino acid sequence. Percentage overlap between repertoires was computed as shared unique clonotypes divided by the size of the smaller repertoire. Repertoire richness was assessed with RTK rarefaction, the Chao1 estimator, and Recon v2.1 estimates of unobserved clonotypes. Generation probabilities were computed with OLGA for all TCRbeta clonotypes obtained by the gDNA method from four donors. Entries here come from immuneACCESS through TCRdb and include only in-frame sequences with V and J called. Some clones fail to appear in such tables; in the studies checked, an unresolved V gene covers under half of the shortfall, and the cause of the remainder is unknown. V and J calls and clone size are as listed in that table; D and trimming were resolved from the DNA. The sample has some 2,000,000 clones on record, approximately 94% of them singletons. Around 1.1% of the sample comes from the top ten.

As regards this clone: It has no known antigen specificity. No qualities accompany the bases; no much larger clone lies one base away.

CD8 naive samples were obtained by positive selection for CCR7 among CD45RO-negative cells, yielding a CD45RA+CCR7+ population from which TemRA cells were excluded. Donors were healthy HIV-negative adults with no recently reported acute infections or vaccinations. Every donor was a Caucasian adult living in Nashville, Tennessee, USA. Blood was collected by leukapheresis, and PBMCs were isolated by Ficoll-Histopaque density gradient centrifugation and then cryopreserved in liquid nitrogen vapor phase. Analytical flow cytometry was used to check the purity and quantity of each magnetically sorted T cell population. Genomic DNA was isolated from every sorted fraction and measured by UV absorbance on a Nanodrop 2000c. V sheds 3 bases and J sheds 5 bases, leaving 14 bases between their ends. In the germline V gene, CDR1 corresponds to SGDLS and CDR2 to YYNGEE. Measured from the cysteine to the phenylalanine, the CDR3 is 14 residues long. The DNA shown is the 42-base CDR3, in frame from base 1.

The TCR comes from a man aged 18 to 35 in good health. The chain links TRBV9 with TRBJ1-1; no D gene is confidently identified. The sample was naive CD8+ T cells sorted from blood. The label giving this sample's cell subset or site can be read as: CD45RA+CCR7+. The CDR3 region has the sequence CASSDGPPWTEAFF. DNA sequence: TGTGCCAGCAGCGACGGGCCCCCGTGGACTGAAGCTTTCTTT.